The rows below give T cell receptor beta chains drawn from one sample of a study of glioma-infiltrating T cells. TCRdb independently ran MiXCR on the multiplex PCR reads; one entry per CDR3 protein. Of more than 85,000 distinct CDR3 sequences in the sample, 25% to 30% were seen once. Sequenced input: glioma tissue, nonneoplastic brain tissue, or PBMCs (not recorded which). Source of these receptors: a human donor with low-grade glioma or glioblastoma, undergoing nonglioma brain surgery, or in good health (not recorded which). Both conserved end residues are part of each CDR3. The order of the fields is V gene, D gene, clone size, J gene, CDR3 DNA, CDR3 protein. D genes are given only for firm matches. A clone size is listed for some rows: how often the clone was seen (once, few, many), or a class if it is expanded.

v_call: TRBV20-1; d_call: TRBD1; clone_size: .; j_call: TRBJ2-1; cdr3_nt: TGCAGTGCTAGATGGGGACAGGGGCATGAGCAGTTCTTC; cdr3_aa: CSARWGQGHEQFF
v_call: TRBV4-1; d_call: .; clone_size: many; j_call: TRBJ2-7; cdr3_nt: TGCGCCAGCAGCCAATCCGGGACCAGCTCCTACGAGCAGTACTTC; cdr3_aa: CASSQSGTSSYEQYF
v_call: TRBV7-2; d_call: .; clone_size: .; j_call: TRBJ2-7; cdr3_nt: TGTGCCAGCAGCTCCCCCAGGGCAGCGGCTACCTGCGAGCAGTACTTC; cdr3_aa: CASSSPRAAATCEQYF
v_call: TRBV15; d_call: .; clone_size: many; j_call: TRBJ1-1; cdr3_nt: TGTGCCACCAGCAGAGATAGGATGAACACTGAAGCTTTCTTT; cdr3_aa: CATSRDRMNTEAFF
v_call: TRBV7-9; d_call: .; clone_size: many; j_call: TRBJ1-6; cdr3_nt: TGTGCCAGCAGTCAACAGAGCTCCTATAATTCACCCCTCCACTTT; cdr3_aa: CASSQQSSYNSPLHF
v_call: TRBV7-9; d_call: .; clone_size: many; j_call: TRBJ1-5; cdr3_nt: TGTGCCAGCAGCTTAAGTCCGTCCGGTCAGCCCCAGCATTTT; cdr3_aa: CASSLSPSGQPQHF
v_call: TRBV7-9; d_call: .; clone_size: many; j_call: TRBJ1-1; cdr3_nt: TGTGCCAGCAGATCTTACGGCGGATCCTCCGTGAACACTGAAGCTTTCTTT; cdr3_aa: CASRSYGGSSVNTEAFF
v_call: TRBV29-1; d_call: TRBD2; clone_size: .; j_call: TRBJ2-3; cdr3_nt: TGCAGCCCGGGACTAGCGACAGATACGCAGTATTTT; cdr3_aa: CSPGLATDTQYF
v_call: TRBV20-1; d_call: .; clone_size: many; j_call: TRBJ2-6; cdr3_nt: TGCAGTGCTCTCGGGGCCAACGTCCTGACTTTC; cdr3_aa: CSALGANVLTF
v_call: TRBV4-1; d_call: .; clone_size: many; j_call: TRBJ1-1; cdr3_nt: TGCGCCAGCAGCCAAGATGGTCATTACACTGAAGCTTTCTTT; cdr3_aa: CASSQDGHYTEAFF
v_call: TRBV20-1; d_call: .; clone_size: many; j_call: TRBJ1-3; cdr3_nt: TGCAGTGCTAGAGATAACTCTGGAAACACCATATATTTT; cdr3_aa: CSARDNSGNTIYF
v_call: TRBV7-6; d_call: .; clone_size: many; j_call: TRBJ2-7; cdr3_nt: TGTGCCAGCAGCCCAAGATCCGGGACCGCGTCCTACGAGCAGTACTTC; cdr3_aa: CASSPRSGTASYEQYF
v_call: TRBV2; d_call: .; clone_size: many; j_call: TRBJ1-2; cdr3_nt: TGTGCCAGCGCCCAACAGGATGGCTATGGCTACACCTTC; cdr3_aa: CASAQQDGYGYTF
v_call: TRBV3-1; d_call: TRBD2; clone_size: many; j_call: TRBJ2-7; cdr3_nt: TGTGCCAGCAGCCAAGATCAGCTAGCGGGAGTCGAGCAGTACTTC; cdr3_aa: CASSQDQLAGVEQYF
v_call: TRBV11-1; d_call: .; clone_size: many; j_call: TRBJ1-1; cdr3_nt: TGTGCCAGCAGCGGGGAGAGTGAAGCTTTCTTT; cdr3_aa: CASSGESEAFF
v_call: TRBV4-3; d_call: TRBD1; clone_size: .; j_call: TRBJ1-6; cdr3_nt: TGCGCCAGCAGCCAGGACAGGGGGAATAATTCACCCCTCCACTTT; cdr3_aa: CASSQDRGNNSPLHF